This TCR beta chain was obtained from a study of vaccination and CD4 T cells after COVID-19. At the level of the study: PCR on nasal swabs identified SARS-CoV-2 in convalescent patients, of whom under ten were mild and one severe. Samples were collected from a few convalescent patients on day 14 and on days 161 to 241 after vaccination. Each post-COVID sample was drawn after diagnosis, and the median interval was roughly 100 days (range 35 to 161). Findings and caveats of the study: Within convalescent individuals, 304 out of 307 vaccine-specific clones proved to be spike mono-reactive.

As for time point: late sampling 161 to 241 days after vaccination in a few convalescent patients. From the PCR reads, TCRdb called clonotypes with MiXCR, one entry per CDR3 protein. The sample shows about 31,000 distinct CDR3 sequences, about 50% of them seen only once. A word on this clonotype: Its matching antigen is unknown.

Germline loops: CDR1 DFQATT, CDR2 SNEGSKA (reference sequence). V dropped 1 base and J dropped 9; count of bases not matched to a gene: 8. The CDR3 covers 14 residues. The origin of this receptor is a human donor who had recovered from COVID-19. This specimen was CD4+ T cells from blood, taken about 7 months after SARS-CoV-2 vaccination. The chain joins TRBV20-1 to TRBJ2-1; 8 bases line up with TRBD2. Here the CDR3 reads CSARGAGGWVEQFF. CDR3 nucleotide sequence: TGCAGTGCTAGAGGGGCGGGAGGATGGGTTGAGCAGTTCTTC.